A selection of T cell receptor beta chains follows, all from one sample in a study of T cells in Graves' hyperthyroidism and ophthalmopathy. TCRdb called the multiplex PCR reads again in MiXCR, with one record for every CDR3 protein. The table lists approximately 600,000 distinct CDR3 sequences, less than 25% of them singletons. The sample was blood. These receptor sequences come from a man under 40 with Graves' ophthalmopathy. The CDR3 runs from the conserved cysteine through the conserved F or W. The order of the fields is clone size, V gene, D gene, J gene, CDR3 length, CDR3 DNA, CDR3 protein. A D gene is named only where the DNA matches it firmly. Expanded clones get a size class; other rows say once, few or many, or leave the size out.

>-|TRBV11-3|-|TRBJ2-3|13
TGTGCCAGCAGCTTAGTGGCGGAGGGTACGCAGTATTTT
CASSLVAEGTQYF
>few|TRBV10-3|TRBD2|TRBJ2-2|15
TGTGCCATCAGTGCCCTAGCGGGGGACACCGGGGAGCTGTTTTTT
CAISALAGDTGELFF
>many|TRBV7-2|TRBD2|TRBJ2-1|16
TGTGCCAGCAGCTCCCATAGCGGGAAGTTTTACAATGAGCAGTTCTTC
CASSSHSGKFYNEQFF
>-|TRBV7-2|-|TRBJ1-2|13
TGTGCCAGCAGCTTGGCGGGCAGACATGGCTACACCTTC
CASSLAGRHGYTF
>few|TRBV6-4|TRBD1|TRBJ1-6|14
TGTGCCAGCAGCCCGACAGGGAATGGTTCACCCCTCCACTTT
CASSPTGNGSPLHF
>many|TRBV4-1|TRBD1|TRBJ1-2|14
TGCGCCAGCAGCCGGCGGGGACAGGCTTATGGCTACACCTTC
CASSRRGQAYGYTF
>many|TRBV6-1|TRBD2|TRBJ2-1|18
TGTGCCAGCAGTCACCCCTCCACTAGCGGCAGCTCCTACAATGAGCAGTTCTTC
CASSHPSTSGSSYNEQFF
>-|TRBV7-2|-|TRBJ2-5|15
TGTGCCAGCAGCACTAATTGGGGGTTTCAAGAGACCCAGTACTTC
CASSTNWGFQETQYF
>few|TRBV7-2|-|TRBJ2-3|14
TGTGCCACCACGAGGGTCGGGGGCACAGATACGCAGTATTTT
CATTRVGGTDTQYF
>few|TRBV9|-|TRBJ1-4|15
TGTGCCAGCAGCGTTTCCCCGGGAACTAATGAAAAACTGTTTTTT
CASSVSPGTNEKLFF
>-|TRBV20-1|-|TRBJ1-1|14
TGCAGTGCTAAAAGGACATCCATGAACACTGAAGCTTTCTTT
CSAKRTSMNTEAFF
>-|TRBV24-1|TRBD2|TRBJ2-5|16
TGTGCCACCAGTGATCGGAGGAGCGGGAGCCGGGAGACCCAGTACTTC
CATSDRRSGSRETQYF
>-|TRBV7-2|TRBD2|TRBJ2-1|14
TGTGCCAGCAGCTCGTGGACTAGCGTTAGTGAGCAGTTCTTC
CASSSWTSVSEQFF
>-|TRBV10-2|TRBD2|TRBJ2-1|17
TGCGCCAGCAGTGAGTCAACTCGGCGGGAGTTCTACAATGAGCAGTTCTTC
CASSESTRREFYNEQFF
>many|TRBV20-1|-|TRBJ1-1|14
TGCAGTGCTAGAACCGACACATTTCACACTGAAGCTTTCTTT
CSARTDTFHTEAFF
>-|TRBV19|TRBD1|TRBJ2-5|15
TGTGCCAGTAGAGACAGGGGGAACCTAGGAGGGACCCAGTACTTC
CASRDRGNLGGTQYF
>-|TRBV24-1|-|TRBJ2-3|15
TGTGCCACCAGTTTGGGCGGTTACCGCACAGATACGCAGTATTTT
CATSLGGYRTDTQYF
>-|TRBV29-1|-|TRBJ2-7|14
TGCAGCGTTGAAGATCTTCGGGGGACCTACGAGCAGTACTTC
CSVEDLRGTYEQYF
>few|TRBV28|TRBD2|TRBJ2-2|13
TGTGCCACAGGGACTAGCGTGACCGGGGAGCTGTTTTTT
CATGTSVTGELFF
>-|TRBV10-3|-|TRBJ1-4|14
TGTGCCATCAGTGAGGGGCGGCAGAATGAAAAACTGTTTTTT
CAISEGRQNEKLFF
>few|TRBV6-1|TRBD2|TRBJ2-1|16
TGTGCCAGCAGTAGCGGGAAGAGAAGTTCCTACAATGAGCAGTTCTTC
CASSSGKRSSYNEQFF
>-|TRBV19|-|TRBJ2-2|11
TGTGCCACCCACTTAACCGGGGAGCTGTTTTTT
CATHLTGELFF
>-|TRBV11-2|TRBD1|TRBJ2-7|16
TGTGCCAGCAGCCTCGGGACAGGGACTCAACCCTACGAGCAGTACTTC
CASSLGTGTQPYEQYF
>-|TRBV4-1|TRBD2|TRBJ2-3|18
TGCGCCAGCAGCCAAGAAGGCTTCGTTCTAGCGGGAGAACCTACGCAGTATTTT
CASSQEGFVLAGEPTQYF
>few|TRBV7-2|TRBD1|TRBJ1-4|14
TGTGCCAGCAGCCAAACAGGGGGCGGGGAAAAACTGTTTTTT
CASSQTGGGEKLFF
>-|TRBV20-1|-|TRBJ2-1|20
TGCAGTGCTAGAGATTGGGTTCTTGGGTTAGCGTCTAAGGTCGGAGATGGGCAGTTCTTC
CSARDWVLGLASKVGDGQFF
>many|TRBV6-6|-|TRBJ1-1|14
TGTGCCAGCAGTTACGGCCACGGGTACACTGAAGCTTTCTTT
CASSYGHGYTEAFF
>-|TRBV3-1|-|TRBJ2-5|13
TGTGCCAGCAGCCGCGGACTAAAAGAGACCCAGTACTTC
CASSRGLKETQYF
>few|TRBV27|-|TRBJ1-4|15
TGTGCCAGCAGTTCCATGACGGACCTTAATGAAAAACTGTTTTTT
CASSSMTDLNEKLFF
>-|TRBV6-1|TRBD1|TRBJ2-3|16
TGTGCCAGCAATACCTTAGGGGGCCAGGAGGCAGATACGCAGTATTTT
CASNTLGGQEADTQYF
>-|TRBV12-3/TRBV12-4|-|TRBJ1-1|13
TGTGCCAGCACCTTGGGGGGGGACACTGAAGCTTTCTTT
CASTLGGDTEAFF
>-|TRBV28|-|TRBJ2-4|11
TGTGCCAGCAAGGACAACACCTTTCAGTACTTC
CASKDNTFQYF
>few|TRBV28|-|TRBJ1-5|12
TGTGCCAGCAGTTTATATGAGCAGCCCCAGCATTTT
CASSLYEQPQHF
>-|TRBV24-1|-|TRBJ2-7|15
TGTGCCACCAGTGCTACGTGGGACACCAAGAGGGAGCAGTACTTC
CATSATWDTKREQYF
>few|TRBV6-1|-|TRBJ1-2|16
TGTGCCAGCAGTTATGAACGCGCGATACCTCTATATGGCTACACCTTC
CASSYERAIPLYGYTF
>-|TRBV7-9|-|TRBJ2-7|13
TGTGCCAGCAGCCCCCGGGGAACCTACAAGCAGTACTTC
CASSPRGTYKQYF
>many|TRBV5-1|-|TRBJ1-1|14
TGCGCCAGCAGCTCCCCCGTTAAGAGGACTGAAGCTTTCTTT
CASSSPVKRTEAFF
>many|TRBV30|TRBD2|TRBJ2-1|15
TGTGCCTGGAGTGTACGACTAGCGGTAATCAATGAGCAGTTCTTC
CAWSVRLAVINEQFF
>-|TRBV20-1|-|TRBJ2-1|12
TGCAGTGCTTTCCGGGCCTCCAATGAGCAGTTCTTC
CSAFRASNEQFF
>many|TRBV12-3/TRBV12-4|TRBD1|TRBJ1-5|15
TGTGCCAGCAGTAAGGACAGGGTCGGCAATCAGCCCCAGCATTTT
CASSKDRVGNQPQHF
>many|TRBV7-8|-|TRBJ1-5|14
TGTGCCAGCAGCTCCCGGGACAGCAATCAGCCCCAGCATTTT
CASSSRDSNQPQHF
>many|TRBV18|-|TRBJ2-5|14
TGTGCCAGCTCCCCCTCCCCGGGCCAAGAGACCCAGTACTTC
CASSPSPGQETQYF
>many|TRBV7-3|-|TRBJ2-1|16
TGTGCCAGCAGCCCGTCGGGGGGCAGTTCCTACAATGAGCAGTTCTTC
CASSPSGGSSYNEQFF
>few|TRBV7-8|TRBD2|TRBJ2-5|15
TGTGCCAGCAGCCCTAGACTAGCGGGTCTAGAGACCCAGTACTTC
CASSPRLAGLETQYF
>many|TRBV10-3|TRBD1|TRBJ1-2|14
TGTGCCATCAGTGACCTTGGACAGGGAAGGGGCTACACCTTC
CAISDLGQGRGYTF
>-|TRBV7-9|-|TRBJ2-7|16
TGTGCCAGCAGCTCTGATATACAGGGAGCATCCTACGAGCAGTACTTC
CASSSDIQGASYEQYF
>-|TRBV28|-|TRBJ1-1|15
TGTGCCAGCAGTTTGTGGGGCGAAGAGGACACTGAAGCTTTCTTT
CASSLWGEEDTEAFF
>few|TRBV20-1|TRBD2|TRBJ2-7|16
TGCAGTGCTAGAAGGTGGGGGCAGGCGGGAGGTTCCGAGCAGTACTTC
CSARRWGQAGGSEQYF
>many|TRBV3-1|-|TRBJ1-1|15
TGTGCCAGCAGCCAAGAGGGGGCGATGAGCACTGAAGCTTTCTTT
CASSQEGAMSTEAFF
>-|TRBV10-3|-|TRBJ2-5|14
TGTGCCACCTCAGGGAGCGCCCCCCAAGAGACCCAGTACTTC
CATSGSAPQETQYF
>few|TRBV20-1|-|TRBJ2-7|15
TGCAGTGCCCTAGAAATGGGGGAGCACTCCTACGAGCAGTACTTC
CSALEMGEHSYEQYF
>many|TRBV12-3/TRBV12-4|-|TRBJ1-2|12
TGTGCCAGCAGTTTAGAGCCGGATGGCTACACCTTC
CASSLEPDGYTF
>few|TRBV20-1|-|TRBJ1-2|16
TGCAGTGCTAGAGTGACAGTGGGCTCGGCTAACTATGGCTACACCTTC
CSARVTVGSANYGYTF
>many|TRBV12-3/TRBV12-4|TRBD2|TRBJ2-1|16
TGTGCCAGCAGTTTTGGCGGAGCGGGAAACTTCAATGAGCAGTTCTTC
CASSFGGAGNFNEQFF